These 26 T cell receptor beta chains came from one sample sequenced in a study of low-dose radiotherapy and immunotherapy resistance in tumors. Alpha- and beta-chain coverage of first-strand cDNA came from TRAV- and TRBV-specific primers. It was with a constant-region primer and a V-primer adapter that TCRs were amplified over roughly 19 PCR cycles. TCRdb recomputed calls from the reads with MiXCR, one row per CDR3 protein. The sample yields roughly 76,000 distinct CDR3 sequences, about 19% seen once. Time point denoted: before trial treatment. The sample was PBMCs, taken before treatment. All receptors derive from a male donor with prostate cancer.

This clonotype was observed many times. The V gene is TRBV5-1, the J gene TRBJ2-5; D unresolved. CDR1 SGHRS and CDR2 YFSETQ come from the germline V gene. This CDR3 comprises 12 residues. Between the trimmed V and J ends, which lost 0 bases and 4 bases, there was a span of 4 bases. The CDR3 nucleotides read TGCGCCAGCAGCTTGGTACGAGAGACCCAGTACTTC. Translated, it gives CASSLVRETQYF. Combining the CDR3 with reference TRBV5-1 and TRBJ2-5 gives the whole variable domain KAGVTQTPRYLIKTRGQQVTLSCSPISGHRSVSWYQQTPGQGLQFLFEYFSETQRNKGNFPGRFSGRQFSNSRSEMNVSTLELGDSALYLCASSLVRETQYFGPGTRLLVL.

The chain carries TRBV4-2 and TRBJ2-1; 12 bases are shared with TRBD2. The junction had 1 base not matched to a gene; V was cut back by 1 base and J by 3 bases. CDR3 size: 16 residues. Germline CDR1 LGHNA, CDR2 YNFKEQ. The CDR3 DNA follows: TGTGCCAGCAGCCAAGCGACTAGCGGGAGCTACAATGAGCAGTTCTTC. It codes for CASSQATSGSYNEQFF.

This clonotype was counted ten times or more. This chain connects TRBV11-2 to TRBJ2-1, with a possible D match to TRBD1 (6 bases). The CDR3 loop spans 14 amino acids. Germline CDR1 reads SGHAT; CDR2 reads FQNNGV. Trimming shortened V by 5 bases and J by 2 bases, and 10 bases separated the two germline ends. CDR3 amino acids: CASSPQGTYNEQFF. DNA of the CDR3: TGTGCCAGCAGCCCACAGGGTACCTACAATGAGCAGTTCTTC.

This sequence joins TRBV28 and TRBJ2-7; TRBD2 matches 7 bases. The germline CDR1 and CDR2 sequences are MDHEN and SYDVKM. The CDR3 runs to 15 residues. The trim removed 2 bases at V and 3 bases at J, leaving 7 bases unmatched. DNA for the CDR3: TGTGCCAGCAGTTTAGCGGGAGTGGGAGGCTACGAGCAGTACTTC. Protein product: CASSLAGVGGYEQYF.

The chain employs TRBV5-5 and TRBJ2-3; possible D gene TRBD1, 5 bases. The germline gives CDR1 SGHKS, CDR2 YYEKEE (reference sequence). The CDR3 has 15 amino acids. Trimming took 0 bases from V and 2 from J, leaving 10 bases between them. The CDR3 DNA reads as TGTGCCAGCAGCTTGGATCAGGGCCTCACAGATACGCAGTATTTT. Amino acid sequence: CASSLDQGLTDTQYF. Full variable domain (remainder filled in from reference TRBV5-5 and TRBJ2-3): DAGVTQSPTHLIKTRGQQVTLRCSPISGHKSVSWYQQVLGQGPQFIFQYYEKEERGRGNFPDRFSARQFPNYSSELNVNALLLGDSALYLCASSLDQGLTDTQYFGPGTRLTVL.

In this sample, this clonotype turned up many times. The chain is built from TRBV3-1 and TRBJ2-3, with D maybe TRBD2 (5 bases). In germline, CDR1 is LGHDT, CDR2 YNNKEL (reference sequence). The CDR3 is 15 residues long. V was trimmed by 4 bases and J by 0 bases, leaving 11 bases between them. In DNA, the CDR3 is TGTGCCAGCAGCCTCCAGGACTGGAGCACAGATACGCAGTATTTT. The encoded protein is CASSLQDWSTDTQYF.

This clonotype was picked up one time. A far larger clone is one nucleotide away, so this likely arose from a read error. Since the CDR3 does not end with the conserved phenylalanine or tryptophan, this likely comes from a read error. CDR3 sequence reads: CATSDPPRGNEQFL. The CDR3, as DNA: TGTGCCACCAGTGACCCCCCCCGTGGGAATGAGCAGTTCCTC. The chain combines TRBV5-8 with TRBJ2-1, with D unclear. The germline V gene has CDR1 SGHTS and CDR2 YDEGEE. There are 14 residues in the CDR3. V was cut by 9 bases and J by 7 bases, with 20 bases left in between.

This clonotype occurred many times. The rearrangement uses TRBV7-9 and TRBJ1-4; the D gene is possibly TRBD1 (5 bases). The CDR3 contains 16 residues. Deletions cut 2 bases from V and 0 bases from J, with 10 bases between. Per germline, CDR1 SEHNR and CDR2 FQNEAQ (reference sequence). In DNA form, the CDR3 reads TGTGCCAGCAGCTTATACCGGACAACAACTAATGAAAAACTGTTTTTT. It is translated as CASSLYRTTTNEKLFF.

There are many counts of this clonotype. The rearrangement joins TRBV28 to TRBJ2-3; D possibly corresponds to TRBD1 (5 bases). Trimming stripped 3 bases from V and 7 bases from J, with 11 bases between. The CDR3 sequence is 13 residues long. CDR1 is MDHEN, CDR2 SYDVKM, per germline. In nucleotides, the CDR3 is TGTGCCAGCAGTTTTGTAGGGGCCCATACGCAGTATTTT. This sequence encodes CASSFVGAHTQYF.

The rearrangement links TRBV28 to TRBJ2-1; 9 bases align to TRBD1. V lost 6 bases to trimming and J lost 15 bases; unmatched junction nucleotides: 6. The CDR3 has 11 amino acids. The V gene's germline CDR1 is MDHEN and CDR2 SYDVKM. The CDR3 sequence: CASSKVDRGFF. The DNA for the CDR3 is TGTGCCAGCAGCAAAGTGGACAGGGGGTTCTTC.

The V gene is TRBV29-1, the J gene TRBJ2-7; 7 nucleotides match TRBD2. The CDR3 length is 14 residues. CDR1 is SQVTM, CDR2 ANQGSEA, per germline. The junction had 11 bases not matched to a gene; V was cut back by 7 bases and J by 2 bases. The CDR3 DNA follows: TGCAGCGCCTTTGGGGGAGCGGGGACCTACGAGCAGTACTTC. It is translated as CSAFGGAGTYEQYF.

This clonotype has ten or more counts. The chain combines TRBV7-6 with TRBJ2-7; 10 bases map to TRBD2. There are 16 residues in the CDR3. Germline-derived CDR1 and CDR2 are SGHVS and FNYEAQ. Trimming cost V 8 bases and J 0 bases; bases outside gene matches: 10. The CDR3, as DNA: TGTGCCAGCTCCCCTAGCGGGGGAGACAGCTCCTACGAGCAGTACTTC. Amino acids: CASSPSGGDSSYEQYF. The variable domain in full, completed from reference TRBV7-6 and TRBJ2-7, reads GAGVSQSPRYKVTKRGQDVALRCDPISGHVSLYWYRQALGQGPEFLTYFNYEAQQDKSGLPNDRFSAERPEGSISTLTIQRTEQRDSAMYRCASSPSGGDSSYEQYFGPGTRLTVT.

This clonotype was seen ten or more times. The chain has TRBV30 and TRBJ2-1; TRBD2 aligns across 13 bases. Germline V gene lookup returns CDR1 GTSNPN and CDR2 SVGIG (reference sequence). V was clipped by 1 base and J by 0 bases; unmatched bases: 0. The CDR3 is made up of 16 amino acids. CDR3 amino acids: CAWSGTSGSSYNEQFF. The CDR3 DNA sequence: TGTGCCTGGAGTGGGACTAGCGGGAGCTCCTACAATGAGCAGTTCTTC.

The chain carries TRBV5-1 and TRBJ2-1; TRBD2 aligns across 9 bases. CDR1 and CDR2 (germline): SGHRS, YFSETQ. With 6 bases clipped from V and 3 bases from J, the junction kept 4 bases outside the gene matches. This CDR3 spans 14 amino acids. CDR3 nucleotides: TGCGCCAGCACCTTAGCGGGAGACTACAATGAGCAGTTCTTC. Translation gives CASTLAGDYNEQFF.

This clonotype was found many times. This chain joins TRBV6-2 or TRBV6-3 and TRBJ2-1; TRBD2 matches at 15 bases. The length of the CDR3 is 20 residues. Germline V gene lookup returns CDR1 MNHEY and CDR2 SVGEGT. Germline trimming cut 5 bases from V and 6 bases from J; bases unmatched to any gene: 17. CDR3 sequence reads: CASSGGTSGRSWRGPNEQFF. The CDR3 DNA follows: TGTGCCAGCAGTGGCGGGACTAGCGGGAGGTCCTGGCGAGGTCCCAATGAGCAGTTCTTC.

This clonotype occurred many times. V is TRBV7-9 and J is TRBJ1-4, with D perhaps matching TRBD1 (5 bases). The CDR3 loop spans 14 amino acids. The germline gives CDR1 SEHNR, CDR2 FQNEAQ (reference sequence). V was cut by 5 bases and J by 4 bases, with 11 bases left in between. The CDR3 reads CASSILGGNEKLFF. The DNA for the CDR3 is TGTGCCAGCAGCATCTTGGGGGGTAATGAAAAACTGTTTTTT.

This clonotype was seen at least ten times. The chain has TRBV5-4 and TRBJ2-7; 10 bases are shared with TRBD1. This CDR3 contains 14 residues. Unmatched junction bases numbered 7, after V lost 5 bases and J lost 5 bases. Germline V gives CDR1 SGHNT, CDR2 YYREEE (reference sequence). The CDR3 here is CASRPRDRGDEQYF. In DNA form, the CDR3 reads TGTGCCAGCAGACCCCGGGACAGGGGTGACGAGCAGTACTTC.

Turning to this clonotype: This is likely an artifact of a read error, given a far larger clone one base away. The chain joins TRBV6-8 to TRBJ1-2; D remains unclear. V lost 10 bases to trimming and J lost 10 bases, with 16 bases between them. This CDR3 has 11 amino acids. CDR1 is MNHGY, CDR2 SAAAGT, per germline. The CDR3: CANTREGHYTF. In DNA form, the CDR3 reads TGTGCCAACACGCGGGAGGGTCACTACACCTTC.

This clonotype has ten or more counts. The chain carries TRBV7-9 and TRBJ2-5; D remains ambiguous. Germline-derived CDR1 and CDR2 are SEHNR and FQNEAQ (reference sequence). V lost 2 bases and J lost 1, with 8 bases in between. This CDR3 comprises 14 residues. This CDR3 is CASSLPGFQETQYF. Written as DNA, the CDR3 is TGTGCCAGCAGCTTACCGGGTTTCCAAGAGACCCAGTACTTC.

As for this clonotype: An end of the junction does not agree with germline; a read error may underlie this. The V call is TRBV6-5, the J call TRBJ2-1, with TRBD2 matching over 9 bases. Germline CDR1 MNHEY, CDR2 SVGAGI. The CDR3 contains 15 residues. CDR3 in amino acids: CASSYGTSSFNEQFF. The CDR3, as DNA: TGTGCCAGCAGTTACGGGACTAGCTCCTTCAATGAGCAGTTCTTC.

The chain is built from TRBV7-2 and TRBJ2-1, with TRBD2 matching over 12 bases. Looked up from germline, CDR1 is SGHTA and CDR2 is FQGNSA. The V gene end was trimmed by 6 bases and the J gene end by 6 bases; junction bases not matched to a gene: 6. This CDR3 contains 15 residues. CDR3 bases: TGTGCCAGCAGACAGACTAGCGGGAGTTTCAATGAGCAGTTCTTC. Protein product: CASRQTSGSFNEQFF.

The gene calls are TRBV3-1 and TRBJ1-2; D remains unclear. The CDR3 totals 14 residues. Germline-derived CDR1 and CDR2 are LGHDT and YNNKEL (reference sequence). V lost 1 base to trimming and J lost 2 bases, with 8 bases between them. Here the CDR3 reads CASSQVVGNYGYTF. The CDR3 DNA sequence: TGTGCCAGCAGCCAAGTTGTCGGAAACTATGGCTACACCTTC.

This clonotype was seen ten or more times. This rearrangement joins TRBV7-2 to TRBJ1-2; tentative D call: TRBD1 (5 bases). V dropped 1 base and J dropped 6 bases, with 15 bases sitting between them. The CDR3 is made up of 15 amino acids. Germline V gene data show CDR1 as SGHTA and CDR2 as FQGNSA. This CDR3 reads CASSLDSGGGDGYTF. The CDR3 nucleotides are TGTGCCAGCAGCTTAGATTCTGGGGGGGGGGATGGCTACACCTTC.

The sample holds many counts of this clonotype. The chain has TRBV2 and TRBJ2-3; D ambiguous. CDR1 and CDR2 from the germline V gene are SNHLY and FYNNEI. V dropped 3 bases and J dropped 4 bases, with 11 bases sitting between them. The CDR3 totals 14 residues. CDR3 DNA sequence: TGTGCCAGCAGTGATCTGGGCCGCGCAGATACGCAGTATTTT. It specifies CASSDLGRADTQYF.

This clonotype has ten or more counts. The chain carries TRBV30 and TRBJ2-1; 15 bases are a match to TRBD2. V lost 3 bases to trimming and J lost 2 bases; unmatched junction nucleotides: 14. Germline loops: CDR1 GTSNPN, CDR2 SVGIG (reference sequence). The CDR3 totals 20 residues. The CDR3 DNA sequence: TGTGCCTGGAGACGAGGGGGGGGACTAGCGGGAGGACGCACCTACAATGAGCAGTTCTTC. Translating gives CAWRRGGGLAGGRTYNEQFF.

This clonotype was seen at least ten times. V is TRBV20-1 and J is TRBJ2-2; a possible D gene is TRBD2 (6 bases). Germline CDR1 DFQATT, CDR2 SNEGSKA (reference sequence). V lost 0 bases to trimming and J lost 2 bases, with 13 bases between them. The length of the CDR3 is 16 residues. The CDR3 sequence: CSARDLYGSNTGELFF. In nucleotides, the CDR3 is TGCAGTGCTAGAGATCTATACGGGAGTAACACCGGGGAGCTGTTTTTT.